This TCR beta chain was obtained from a study of T cells in Graves' hyperthyroidism and ophthalmopathy. Amplification of TCR beta CDR3 regions was performed using RNA transcripts as template. Primed by the HTBI set, a first-round RT-PCR was run on the TCR CDR3. Via MiXCR, TCRdb re-called the multiplex PCR reads, giving one row per CDR3 protein. The sample has some 370,000 distinct CDR3 sequences; roughly 13% are singletons. This clonotype occurred a few times. What it recognizes is unknown. Study-level results: Blood also contained most expanded thyroid clonotypes above 0.001.

The ends were cut back, 2 bases at V and 6 bases at J, with 12 bases in the middle. The CDR3 has 14 amino acids. Germline V lookup: CDR1 WNHNN, CDR2 SYGVQD (reference sequence). Patients were excluded because of uncontrolled infection, other autoimmune disease, pregnancy or lactation. From less than 13 ml of fresh peripheral blood, PBMCs were isolated. This TCR was recovered from a man aged 50-59 years with Graves' ophthalmopathy. The rearrangement links TRBV10-1 to TRBJ2-3, with D uncertain. Sequenced sample: blood. CDR3 in amino acids: CASSENVASDTQYF. In DNA, the CDR3 is TGCGCCAGCAGTGAGAATGTCGCGTCTGATACGCAGTATTTT.